This T cell receptor (beta chain) was found in a study of T-cell reconstitution after alpha-beta-depleted transplantation in children. Study conclusions and caveats: The authors attributed T-cell counts and diversity one year after transplant mostly to newly produced T cells.

Unique molecular identifiers featured in how the TCRbeta library was prepared. TCRdb reprocessed the PCR reads with MiXCR, giving one entry per CDR3 protein. The sample contains approximately 1,000,000 distinct CDR3 sequences, around 30% of which appear only once. There are 15 residues in the CDR3. Germline loops: CDR1 LGHNA, CDR2 YSLEER. Trimming cost V 1 base and J 2 bases, with 11 bases left between them. This clonotype was observed many times. Its specificity is not known. The rearrangement joins TRBV4-3 to TRBJ2-5, with D uncertain. The specimen was PBMCs, mostly from graft donor cells, collected 360 days after TCRalphabeta/CD19-depleted stem cell transplant. This receptor was taken from a boy less than two years old who had a stem cell transplant for SCID, so the T cells may come from the graft donor. The chain's CDR3 is CASSQVWLTQETQYF. In nucleotides, the CDR3 is TGCGCCAGCAGCCAAGTATGGCTCACACAAGAGACCCAGTACTTC.